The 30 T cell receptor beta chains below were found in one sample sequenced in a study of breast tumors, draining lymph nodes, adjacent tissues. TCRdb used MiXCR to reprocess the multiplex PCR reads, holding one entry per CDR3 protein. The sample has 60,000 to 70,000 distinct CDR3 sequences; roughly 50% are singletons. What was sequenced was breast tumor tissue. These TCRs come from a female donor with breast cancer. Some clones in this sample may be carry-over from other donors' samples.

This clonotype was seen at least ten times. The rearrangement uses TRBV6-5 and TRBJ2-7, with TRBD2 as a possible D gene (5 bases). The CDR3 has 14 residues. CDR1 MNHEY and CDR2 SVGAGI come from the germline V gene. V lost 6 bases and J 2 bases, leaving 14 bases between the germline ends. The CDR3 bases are TGTGCCAGCAGCAAGTATCGGACTGCCTACGAGCAGTACTTC. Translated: CASSKYRTAYEQYF.

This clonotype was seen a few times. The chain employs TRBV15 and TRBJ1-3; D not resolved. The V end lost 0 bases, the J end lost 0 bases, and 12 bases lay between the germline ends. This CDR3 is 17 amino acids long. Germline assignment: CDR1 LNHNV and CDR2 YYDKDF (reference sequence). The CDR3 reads CATSRDSQSRSGNTIYF. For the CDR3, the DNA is TGTGCCACCAGCAGAGATAGTCAGAGCCGCTCTGGAAACACCATATATTTT. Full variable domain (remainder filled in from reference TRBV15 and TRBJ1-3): DAMVIQNPRYQVTQFGKPVTLSCSQTLNHNVMYWYQQKSSQAPKLLFHYYDKDFNNEADTPDNFQSRRPNTSFCFLDIRSPGLGDTAMYLCATSRDSQSRSGNTIYFGEGSWLTVV.

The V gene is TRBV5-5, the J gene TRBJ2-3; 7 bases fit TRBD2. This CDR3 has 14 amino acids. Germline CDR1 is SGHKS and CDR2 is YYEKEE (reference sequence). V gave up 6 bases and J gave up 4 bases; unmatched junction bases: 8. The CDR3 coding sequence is TGTGCCAGCATGCTCGACCTAGCGGCAGATACGCAGTATTTT. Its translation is CASMLDLAADTQYF.

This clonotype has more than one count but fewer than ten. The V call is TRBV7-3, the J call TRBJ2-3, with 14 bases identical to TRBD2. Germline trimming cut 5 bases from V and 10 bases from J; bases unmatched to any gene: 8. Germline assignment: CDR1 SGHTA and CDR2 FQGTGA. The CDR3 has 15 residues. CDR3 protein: CASSDGTSGSFAQYF. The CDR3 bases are TGTGCCAGCAGCGACGGGACTAGCGGGAGTTTTGCGCAGTATTTT.

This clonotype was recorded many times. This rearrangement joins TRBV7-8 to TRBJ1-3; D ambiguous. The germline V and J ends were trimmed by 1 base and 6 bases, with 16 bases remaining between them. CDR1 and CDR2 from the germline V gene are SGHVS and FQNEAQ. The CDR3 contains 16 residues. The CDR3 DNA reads TGTGCCAGCAGCTTAGTTCGGGAGAGAGCCGCAAACACCATATATTTT. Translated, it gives CASSLVRERAANTIYF.

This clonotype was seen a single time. The CDR3 region has the DNA TGTGCCAGCAGCACCCGACTAGCGGCGAACACCGGGGAGCTGTTTTTT. Protein product: CASSTRLAANTGELFF. The V and J genes are TRBV9 and TRBJ2-2, with 9 nucleotides matching TRBD2. From germline, CDR1 is SGDLS and CDR2 YYNGEE. V lost 4 bases to trimming and J lost 0 bases; unmatched junction nucleotides: 4. The CDR3 extends over 16 amino acids.

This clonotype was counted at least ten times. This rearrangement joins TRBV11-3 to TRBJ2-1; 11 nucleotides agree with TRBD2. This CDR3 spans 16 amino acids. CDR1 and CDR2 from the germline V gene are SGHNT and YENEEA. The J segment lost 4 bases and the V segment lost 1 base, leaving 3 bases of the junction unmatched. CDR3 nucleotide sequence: TGTGCCAGCAGCTTAGGCAGACTAGCGGGGTACAATGAGCAGTTCTTC. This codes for CASSLGRLAGYNEQFF.

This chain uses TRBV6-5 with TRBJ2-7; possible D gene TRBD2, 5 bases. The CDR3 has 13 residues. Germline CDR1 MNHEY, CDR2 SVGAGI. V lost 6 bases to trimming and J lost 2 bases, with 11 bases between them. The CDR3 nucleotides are TGTGCCAGCAGACCCCCCGGGGCCTACGAGCAGTACTTC. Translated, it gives CASRPPGAYEQYF.

CDR3 loop: CASSSPSGTVSYEQYF. CDR3 bases: TGTGCCAGCAGCTCCCCATCCGGGACAGTCTCCTACGAGCAGTACTTC. The chain joins TRBV11-2 to TRBJ2-7, with TRBD1 identical over 7 bases. This CDR3 is 16 amino acids long. V lost 4 bases to trimming and J lost 0 bases; unmatched junction nucleotides: 9. Germline V lookup: CDR1 SGHAT, CDR2 FQNNGV.

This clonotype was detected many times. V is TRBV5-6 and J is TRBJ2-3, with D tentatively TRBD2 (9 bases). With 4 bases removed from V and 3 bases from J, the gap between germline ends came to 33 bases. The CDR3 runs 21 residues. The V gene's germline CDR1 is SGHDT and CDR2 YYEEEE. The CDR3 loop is CASSPPRGQASGVGWTDTQYF. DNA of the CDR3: TGTGCCAGCAGCCCACCCAGGGGGCAGGCTAGCGGGGTTGGTTGGACAGATACGCAGTATTTT.

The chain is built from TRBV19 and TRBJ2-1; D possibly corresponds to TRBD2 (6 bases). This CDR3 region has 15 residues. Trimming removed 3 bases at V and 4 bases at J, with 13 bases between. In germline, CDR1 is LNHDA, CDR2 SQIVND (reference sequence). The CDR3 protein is CASSIGGERYNEQFF. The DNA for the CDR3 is TGTGCCAGTAGTATCGGGGGAGAAAGGTACAATGAGCAGTTCTTC.

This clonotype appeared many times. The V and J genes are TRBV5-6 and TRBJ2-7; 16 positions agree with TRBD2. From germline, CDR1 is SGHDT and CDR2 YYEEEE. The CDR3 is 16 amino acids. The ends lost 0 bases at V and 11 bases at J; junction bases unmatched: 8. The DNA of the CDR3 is TGTGCCAGCAGCTTGGCCCCGGGACTAGCGGGGGGGCTGGAGTACTTC. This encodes CASSLAPGLAGGLEYF.

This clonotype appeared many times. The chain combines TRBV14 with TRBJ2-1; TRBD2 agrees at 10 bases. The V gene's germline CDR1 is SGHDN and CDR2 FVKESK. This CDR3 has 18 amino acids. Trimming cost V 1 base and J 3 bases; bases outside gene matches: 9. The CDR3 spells CASSQGASGSWGYNEQFF. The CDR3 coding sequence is TGTGCCAGCAGCCAAGGGGCTAGCGGGAGTTGGGGCTACAATGAGCAGTTCTTC.

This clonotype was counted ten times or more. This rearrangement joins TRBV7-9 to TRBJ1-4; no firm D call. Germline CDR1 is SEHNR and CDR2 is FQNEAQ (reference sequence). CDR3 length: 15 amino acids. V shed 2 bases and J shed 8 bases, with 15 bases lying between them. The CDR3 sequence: CASSLLSGGEEKLFF. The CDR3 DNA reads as TGTGCCAGCAGCTTATTATCGGGAGGTGAGGAAAAACTGTTTTTT.

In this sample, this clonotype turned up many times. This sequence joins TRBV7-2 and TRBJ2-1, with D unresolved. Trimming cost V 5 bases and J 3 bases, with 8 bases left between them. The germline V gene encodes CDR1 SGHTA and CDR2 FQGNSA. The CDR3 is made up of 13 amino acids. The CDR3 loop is CASSPTDYNEQFF. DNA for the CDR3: TGTGCCAGCAGCCCAACAGACTACAATGAGCAGTTCTTC.

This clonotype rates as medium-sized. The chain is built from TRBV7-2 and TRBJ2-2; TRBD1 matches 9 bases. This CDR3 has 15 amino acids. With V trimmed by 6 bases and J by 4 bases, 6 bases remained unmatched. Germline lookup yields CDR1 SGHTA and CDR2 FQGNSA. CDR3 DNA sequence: TGTGCCAGCAGTCCACAGGGGGCCGTCACCGGGGAGCTGTTTTTT. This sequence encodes CASSPQGAVTGELFF.

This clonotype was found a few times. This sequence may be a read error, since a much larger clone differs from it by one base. The DNA for the CDR3 is TGTGCCAGCAGCTTAGCGATCGTCACGACAGGGGGCGTCCAAAACATTCAGTACTTC. The encoded protein is CASSLAIVTTGGVQNIQYF. The chain has TRBV7-8 and TRBJ2-4; 10 bases map to TRBD1. The J segment lost 5 bases and the V segment lost 0 bases, leaving 13 bases of the junction unmatched. The CDR3 contains 19 residues. CDR1 and CDR2 from the germline V gene are SGHVS and FQNEAQ.

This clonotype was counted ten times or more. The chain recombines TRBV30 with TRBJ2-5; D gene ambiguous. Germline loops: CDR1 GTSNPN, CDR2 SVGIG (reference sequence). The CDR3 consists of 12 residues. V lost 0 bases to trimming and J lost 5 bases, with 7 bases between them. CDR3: CAWSVMWETQYF. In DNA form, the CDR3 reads TGTGCCTGGAGTGTAATGTGGGAGACCCAGTACTTC.

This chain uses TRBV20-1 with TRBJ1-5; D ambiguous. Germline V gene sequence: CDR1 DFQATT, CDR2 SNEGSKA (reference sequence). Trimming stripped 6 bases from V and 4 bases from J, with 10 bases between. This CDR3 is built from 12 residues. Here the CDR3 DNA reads TGCAGTGCAACTAGGAAGAATCAGCCCCAGCATTTT. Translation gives CSATRKNQPQHF.

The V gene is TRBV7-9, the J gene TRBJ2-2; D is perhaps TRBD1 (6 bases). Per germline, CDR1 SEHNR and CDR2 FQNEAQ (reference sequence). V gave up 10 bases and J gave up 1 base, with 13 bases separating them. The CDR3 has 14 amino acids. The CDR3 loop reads CATTGWRNTGELFF. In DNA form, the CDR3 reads TGTGCCACCACAGGGTGGAGGAACACCGGGGAGCTGTTTTTT.

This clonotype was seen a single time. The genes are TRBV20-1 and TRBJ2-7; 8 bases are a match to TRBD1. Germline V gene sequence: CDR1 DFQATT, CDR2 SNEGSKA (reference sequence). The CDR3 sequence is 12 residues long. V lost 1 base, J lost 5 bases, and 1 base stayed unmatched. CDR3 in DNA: TGCAGTGCTAGAGCGGACAGGGACGAGCAGTACTTC. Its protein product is CSARADRDEQYF.

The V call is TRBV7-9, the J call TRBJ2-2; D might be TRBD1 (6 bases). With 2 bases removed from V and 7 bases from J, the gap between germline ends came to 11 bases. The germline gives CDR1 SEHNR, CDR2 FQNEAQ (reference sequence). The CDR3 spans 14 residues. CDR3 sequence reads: CASSLLGAGGELFF. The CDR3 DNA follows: TGTGCCAGCAGCTTACTGGGGGCAGGCGGGGAGCTGTTTTTT. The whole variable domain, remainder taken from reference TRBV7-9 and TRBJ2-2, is DTGVSQNPRHKITKRGQNVTFRCDPISEHNRLYWYRQTLGQGPEFLTYFQNEAQLEKSRLLSDRFSAERPKGSFSTLEIQRTEQGDSAMYLCASSLLGAGGELFFGEGSRLTVL.

As DNA, the CDR3 is TGCAGTGCTAGAGATTGGGGGAGCCGAACCACCATATATTTT. Translated: CSARDWGSRTTIYF. The J gene is TRBJ1-3, the V gene TRBV20-1; weak D call: TRBD1 (5 bases). V was clipped by 0 bases and J by 9 bases, with 15 bases between them. Germline V lookup: CDR1 DFQATT, CDR2 SNEGSKA (reference sequence). CDR3 length: 14 residues.

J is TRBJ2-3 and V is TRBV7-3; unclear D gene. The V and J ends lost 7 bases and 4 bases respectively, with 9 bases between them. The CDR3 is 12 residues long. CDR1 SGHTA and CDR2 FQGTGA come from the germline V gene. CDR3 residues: CASISDADTQYF. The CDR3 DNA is TGTGCCAGCATTTCAGACGCAGATACGCAGTATTTT.

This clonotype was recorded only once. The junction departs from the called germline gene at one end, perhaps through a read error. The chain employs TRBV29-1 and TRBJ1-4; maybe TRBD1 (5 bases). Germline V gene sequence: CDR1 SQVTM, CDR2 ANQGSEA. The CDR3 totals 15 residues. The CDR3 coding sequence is TGCAGCGTTGATAGCGGGTACGGGGCAAGTGAAAAACTTTTTTTT. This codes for CSVDSGYGASEKLFF. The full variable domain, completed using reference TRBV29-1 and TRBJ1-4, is SAVISQKPSRDICQRGTSLTIQCQVDSQVTMMFWYRQQPGQSLTLIATANQGSEATYESGFVIDKFPISRPNLTFSTLTVSNMSPEDSSIYLCSVDSGYGASEKLFFGSGTQLSVL.

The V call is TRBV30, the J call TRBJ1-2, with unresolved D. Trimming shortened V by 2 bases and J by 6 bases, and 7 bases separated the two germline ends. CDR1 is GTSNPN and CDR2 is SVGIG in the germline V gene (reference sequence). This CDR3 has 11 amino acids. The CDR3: CAWSIGNGYTF. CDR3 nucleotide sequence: TGTGCCTGGAGTATAGGAAATGGCTACACCTTC.

CDR3 coding DNA: TGCGCCAGCAGCCCTCGCGGACAGGGGGTCGGTGAGCTGTTTTTT. Translating it yields CASSPRGQGVGELFF. V usage is TRBV5-1 and J usage is TRBJ2-2; 10 bases line up with TRBD1. The V and J ends lost 4 bases and 11 bases, in that order; junction bases with no gene match: 11. This CDR3 contains 15 residues. Germline lookup yields CDR1 SGHRS and CDR2 YFSETQ. Full variable domain (rest looked up from reference TRBV5-1 and TRBJ2-2): KAGVTQTPRYLIKTRGQQVTLSCSPISGHRSVSWYQQTPGQGLQFLFEYFSETQRNKGNFPGRFSGRQFSNSRSEMNVSTLELGDSALYLCASSPRGQGVGELFFGEGSRLTVL.

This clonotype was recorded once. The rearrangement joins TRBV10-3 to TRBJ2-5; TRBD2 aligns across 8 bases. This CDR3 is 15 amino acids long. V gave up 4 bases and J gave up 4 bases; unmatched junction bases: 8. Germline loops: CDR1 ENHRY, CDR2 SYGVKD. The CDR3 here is CAISGTDGGGETQYF. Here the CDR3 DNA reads TGTGCCATCAGTGGTACGGACGGGGGGGGAGAGACCCAGTACTTC.

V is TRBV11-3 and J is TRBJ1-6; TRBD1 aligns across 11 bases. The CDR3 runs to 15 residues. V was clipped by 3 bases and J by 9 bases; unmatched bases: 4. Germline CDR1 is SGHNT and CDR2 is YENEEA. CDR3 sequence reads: CASSFTGTGGSPLHF. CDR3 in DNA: TGTGCCAGCAGCTTTACCGGGACAGGGGGTTCACCCCTCCACTTT. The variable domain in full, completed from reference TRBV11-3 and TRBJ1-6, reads EAGVVQSPRYKIIEKKQPVAFWCNPISGHNTLYWYLQNLGQGPELLIRYENEEAVDDSQLPKDRFSAERLKGVDSTLKIQPAELGDSAVYLCASSFTGTGGSPLHFGNGTRLTVT.

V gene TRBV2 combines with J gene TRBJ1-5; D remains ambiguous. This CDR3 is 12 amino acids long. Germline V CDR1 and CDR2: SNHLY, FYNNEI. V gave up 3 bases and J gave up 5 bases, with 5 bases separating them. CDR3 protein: CASSEAHQPQHF. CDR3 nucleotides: TGTGCCAGCAGTGAGGCACATCAGCCCCAGCATTTT.